This T cell receptor (beta chain) emerged from a study of T cells in localized non-small cell lung cancer. Notes on the study in general: Appearing in adjacent lung were a median roughly 60 of the top 100 tumor clones. Uninvolved adjacent lung had the highest recorded T cell clonality, with tumor below it. Sequencing was limited to one tumor region, leaving the possibility of heterogeneity open.

CDR3 length equals 16 residues. Generated by immunoSEQ multiplex PCR, the TCRdb table keeps only in-frame clones and is missing some. The sample carries roughly 40,000 clones, 80% to 90% recorded once. In the case of this clone: The antigen remains unidentified.

The rearrangement links TRBV21-1 to TRBJ1-5; the table's D call of TRBD1 was not tested on the DNA. TRBV21-1 is labeled a pseudogene. The starting material was peripheral blood, obtained before any cancer treatment. The receptor was derived from a woman between 40 and 69 years old with stage I lung adenocarcinoma. The CDR3: CASSAALGQPNQPQHF. CDR3 nucleotides: TGTGCCAGCAGCGCCGCCCTCGGACAGCCCAATCAGCCCCAGCATTTT.